A single sample is the source of the 25 T cell receptor beta chains below, sequenced in a study of T cells after yellow fever vaccination. Via MiXCR, TCRdb re-called the 5' RACE reads, giving one row per CDR3 protein. The table has 100,000 or so distinct CDR3 sequences, under 9% seen once. Sample: CD8+ T cells not binding an NS4B(214-222) dextramer, sorted from PBMCs, taken roughly 14 days after the first yellow fever vaccination. The receptor set was obtained from a man aged 18 to 29 who received the YFV17D yellow fever vaccine.

This clonotype has more than one count but fewer than ten. The chain joins TRBV27 to TRBJ1-5, with no clear D. The ends were cut back, 6 bases at V and 2 bases at J, with 11 bases in the middle. CDR3 length: 14 amino acids. The germline gives CDR1 MNHEY, CDR2 SMNVEV (reference sequence). CDR3 protein: CASSVGKGNQPQHF. CDR3 coding DNA: TGTGCCAGCAGCGTAGGGAAGGGCAATCAGCCCCAGCATTTT.

CDR3 sequence: CASRPGLDTEAFF. CDR3 DNA sequence: TGTGCCAGCCGCCCGGGTCTGGACACTGAAGCTTTCTTT. The V gene is TRBV27, the J gene TRBJ1-1; no clear D. The length of the CDR3 is 13 residues. Germline V gene data show CDR1 as MNHEY and CDR2 as SMNVEV (reference sequence). The V end was cut by 8 bases, the J end by 3 bases, with 13 bases between.

The genes are TRBV5-1 and TRBJ2-5; no clear D. This CDR3 spans 14 amino acids. Germline CDR1 is SGHRS and CDR2 is YFSETQ. Trimming left V 6 bases short and J 3 bases short, with 15 bases between. CDR3 in amino acids: CASNSRTAKETQYF. CDR3 DNA sequence: TGCGCCAGCAATTCTCGGACGGCTAAAGAGACCCAGTACTTC.

The chain employs TRBV19 and TRBJ1-1, with a possible D match to TRBD1 (5 bases). The CDR3 runs 13 residues. Germline V gives CDR1 LNHDA, CDR2 SQIVND (reference sequence). V lost 3 bases, J lost 7 bases, and 12 bases lay in between. This chain's CDR3 is CASSMARGSEAFF. CDR3 sequence (DNA): TGTGCCAGTAGTATGGCCCGGGGGAGTGAAGCTTTCTTT.

This clonotype was counted only a few times. The chain employs TRBV27 and TRBJ2-3, with D unclear. This CDR3 comprises 16 residues. V was clipped by 5 bases and J by 0 bases, with 15 bases between them. Germline CDR1 MNHEY, CDR2 SMNVEV (reference sequence). The CDR3: CASSPIAPESTDTQYF. The CDR3 DNA reads TGTGCCAGCAGTCCGATAGCCCCAGAGAGCACAGATACGCAGTATTTT.

The genes are TRBV4-1 and TRBJ2-1; D is undetermined. Germline assignment: CDR1 MGHRA and CDR2 YSYEKL. The V gene lost 3 bases and the J gene lost 2 bases, with 17 bases spanning the gap. The CDR3 is made up of 17 amino acids. The DNA of the CDR3 is TGCGCCAGCAGCCAGAGTAGGGTCCATAAACCCTACAATGAGCAGTTCTTC. Residues: CASSQSRVHKPYNEQFF.

V usage is TRBV27 and J usage is TRBJ2-7; D is unclear. CDR3 length equals 14 residues. V was pared by 2 bases and J by 1 base, with 9 bases between. CDR1 and CDR2 (germline): MNHEY, SMNVEV (reference sequence). CDR3 sequence: CASSLRPLSYEQYF. CDR3 DNA: TGTGCCAGCAGTTTAAGGCCGTTGTCCTACGAGCAGTACTTC.

The J gene is TRBJ1-1, the V gene TRBV29-1; D is uncertain. CDR1 SQVTM and CDR2 ANQGSEA come from the germline V gene. The CDR3 totals 12 residues. In nucleotides, the CDR3 is TGCATCGCCCTTAGACAGAACACTGAAGCTTTCTTT. This gives the protein CIALRQNTEAFF.

At least ten counts were recorded for this clonotype. This rearrangement joins TRBV7-9 to TRBJ2-5; TRBD2 matches at 13 bases. Trimming took 9 bases from V and 2 from J; bases not matched to a gene: 3. CDR3 length equals 14 residues. The germline gives CDR1 SEHNR, CDR2 FQNEAQ (reference sequence). The CDR3 region has the DNA TGTGCCAGTGGACTAGCGGGGGTTCAAGAGACCCAGTACTTC. The encoded protein is CASGLAGVQETQYF.

This clonotype has more than one count but fewer than ten. This rearrangement joins TRBV20-1 to TRBJ2-1; TRBD2 agrees at 9 bases. The CDR3 extends over 13 amino acids. The ends lost 3 bases at V and 6 bases at J; junction bases unmatched: 3. Germline CDR1 reads DFQATT; CDR2 reads SNEGSKA (reference sequence). The CDR3 DNA is TGCAGTGCTAGTAGCGGGGGCTCCAATGAGCAGTTCTTC. The encoded protein is CSASSGGSNEQFF.

This clonotype was seen a few times. This rearrangement joins TRBV24-1 to TRBJ2-1, with D hard to call. The length of the CDR3 is 13 residues. The V end was cut by 4 bases, the J end by 6 bases, with 9 bases between. Germline V gives CDR1 KGHDR, CDR2 SFDVKD. Here the CDR3 reads CATSEVDGNEQFF. CDR3 bases: TGTGCCACCAGTGAAGTGGATGGCAATGAGCAGTTCTTC.

A word on this clonotype: The CDR3 does not close with the conserved phenylalanine or tryptophan, likely indicating a read error. The limits of the CDR3 on the DNA are not certain, so only TCRdb's listed CDR3 is given. The V gene is TRBV5-6, the J gene TRBJ1-4; the table's D call TRBD1 went unverified against the DNA. CDR1 is SGHDT, CDR2 YYEEEE, per germline. The CDR3 length is 12 residues, termini included. This chain's CDR3 is CASSLEGTRLWM.

In its sample, this clonotype was seen many times. This chain links TRBV3-1 with TRBJ2-7; either TRBD1 or TRBD2 may supply D (6 bases each). Germline CDR1 LGHDT, CDR2 YNNKEL (reference sequence). This CDR3 has 14 amino acids. Trimming cost V 4 bases and J 3 bases, with 13 bases left between them. CDR3: CASSPLEGGYEQYF. The CDR3 coding sequence is TGTGCCAGCAGCCCGCTCGAGGGGGGCTACGAGCAGTACTTC.

This clonotype showed up just a few times. The chain combines TRBV7-7 with TRBJ2-7; no clear D. CDR1 is SSHAT, CDR2 FNYEAQ, per germline (reference sequence). The CDR3 spans 14 residues. The CDR3 loop reads CASSLATEGDEQYV. The CDR3 nucleotides are TGTGCTAGCAGCTTAGCCACTGAAGGAGACGAGCAGTACGTC.

In this sample, this clonotype turned up a few times. The rearrangement uses TRBV4-2 and TRBJ2-1; D is unclear. The germline gives CDR1 LGHNA, CDR2 YNFKEQ. Trimming pared 0 bases from V and 10 bases from J, leaving 13 bases between. The CDR3 consists of 14 residues. Here the CDR3 reads CASSQDGPAKEQFF. The CDR3 region has the DNA TGTGCCAGCAGCCAAGATGGGCCAGCGAAGGAGCAGTTCTTC.

The chain employs TRBV7-3 and TRBJ2-3; 13 bases are a match to TRBD2. V lost 4 bases, J lost 1 base, and 11 bases stayed unmatched. The CDR3 has 19 amino acids. Germline CDR1 is SGHTA and CDR2 is FQGTGA. The CDR3 sequence is CASSSEPWTSGGRTDTQYF. In nucleotides, the CDR3 is TGTGCCAGCAGCTCAGAGCCCTGGACTAGCGGGGGCCGCACAGATACGCAGTATTTT. Complete variable domain (other parts from reference TRBV7-3 and TRBJ2-3): GAGVSQTPSNKVTEKGKYVELRCDPISGHTALYWYRQSLGQGPEFLIYFQGTGAADDSGLPNDRFFAVRPEGSVSTLKIQRTERGDSAVYLCASSSEPWTSGGRTDTQYFGPGTRLTVL.

This sequence joins TRBV5-4 and TRBJ2-3, with D perhaps matching TRBD2 (6 bases). The CDR3 extends over 15 amino acids. V was trimmed by 4 bases and J by 8 bases, leaving 20 bases between them. The germline gives CDR1 SGHNT, CDR2 YYREEE (reference sequence). CDR3: CASSLTTLSGSTQYF. In DNA form, the CDR3 reads TGTGCCAGCAGCCTTACTACACTGTCCGGGAGTACGCAGTATTTT.

This clonotype was counted many times. The CDR3 coding sequence is TGTGCCACCACCCTCGAGCGAAGGCCCGGGGAGCTGTTTTTT. Amino acids: CATTLERRPGELFF. The chain joins TRBV12-3 or TRBV12-4 to TRBJ2-2; D uncertain. There are 14 residues in the CDR3. Deletions cut 10 bases from V and 6 bases from J, with 18 bases between.

The rearrangement uses TRBV10-2 and TRBJ2-3; D gene ambiguous. CDR3 size: 17 residues. CDR1 is WSHSY and CDR2 is SAAADI in the germline V gene. The V end was cut by 2 bases, the J end by 1 base, with 16 bases between. CDR3 protein: CASSEPPGPGGTDTQYF. CDR3 nucleotides: TGCGCCAGCAGTGAGCCTCCGGGTCCTGGAGGCACAGATACGCAGTATTTT.

The J gene is TRBJ1-2, the V gene TRBV4-1; D gene unclear. In germline, CDR1 is MGHRA, CDR2 YSYEKL. Deletions cut 0 bases from V and 0 bases from J, with 8 bases between. CDR3 length: 15 residues. This CDR3 is CASSQEWAANYGYTF. CDR3 nucleotides: TGCGCCAGCAGCCAAGAATGGGCAGCTAACTATGGCTACACCTTC.

The rearrangement joins TRBV5-1 to TRBJ2-1; D ambiguous. Germline V gene sequence: CDR1 SGHRS, CDR2 YFSETQ. The V end was cut by 3 bases, the J end by 8 bases, with 9 bases between. This CDR3 spans 12 amino acids. CDR3 coding DNA: TGCGCCAGCAGCTACACAAGGGATGAGCAGTTCTTC. The encoded protein is CASSYTRDEQFF.

V is TRBV6-2 or TRBV6-3 and J is TRBJ2-7, with a weak D call TRBD1 (6 bases). The germline V and J ends were trimmed by 5 bases and 0 bases, with 11 bases remaining between them. CDR1 is MNHEY, CDR2 SVGEGT, per germline. The CDR3 consists of 14 residues. The CDR3 reads CASSKQGSSYEQYF. In DNA, the CDR3 is TGTGCCAGCAGTAAACAGGGCAGCTCCTACGAGCAGTACTTC.

This clonotype has ten or more counts. The rearrangement uses TRBV24-1 and TRBJ2-3, with a possible D match to TRBD2 (6 bases). The CDR3 runs to 15 residues. Deletions cut 4 bases from V and 2 bases from J, with 12 bases between. From germline, CDR1 is KGHDR and CDR2 SFDVKD. DNA of the CDR3: TGTGCCACCAGTGAAGTAGGAGGGCCCACAGATACGCAGTATTTT. This codes for CATSEVGGPTDTQYF.

This clonotype was recorded many times. The V and J genes are TRBV20-1 and TRBJ2-1; D call uncertain. Germline CDR1 is DFQATT and CDR2 is SNEGSKA (reference sequence). This CDR3 has 15 residues. V was trimmed by 6 bases and J by 0 bases, leaving 15 bases between them. The CDR3 here is CSAPGSASSYNEQFF. CDR3 bases: TGCAGTGCCCCCGGCTCGGCAAGCTCCTACAATGAGCAGTTCTTC.

This clonotype was picked up many times. J is TRBJ2-1 and V is TRBV5-1; no clear D. The CDR3 loop spans 13 amino acids. V was trimmed by 4 bases and J by 0 bases, leaving 5 bases between them. The germline gives CDR1 SGHRS, CDR2 YFSETQ. CDR3 amino acids: CASSDRSYNEQFF. Here the CDR3 DNA reads TGCGCCAGCAGCGACCGCTCCTACAATGAGCAGTTCTTC.